A single sample gave rise to the 16 T cell receptor beta chains below, sequenced in a study of CD8+CD57+ T cells in acquired aplastic anemia. According to the study, genomic DNA was the template for TCR beta VDJ and CDR3 profiling. TCRdb analysed the reads with MiXCR anew, one entry per CDR3 protein. The sample records 35,000 to 40,000 distinct CDR3 sequences, more than 75% being singletons. The source material was sorted CD4+, CD8+, or CD8+CD57+ T cells (not recorded which) from PBMCs. These receptors all stem from a human donor in good health, serving as a control.

The chain joins TRBV29-1 to TRBJ2-1; D uncertain. V gave up 5 bases and J gave up 0 bases, with 5 bases separating them. This CDR3 region has 12 residues. Germline CDR1 and CDR2: SQVTM and ANQGSEA. The CDR3 reads CSVSGSYNEQFF. As DNA, the CDR3 is TGCAGCGTTTCAGGCTCCTACAATGAGCAGTTCTTC.

This chain connects TRBV7-6 to TRBJ2-7; D perhaps matches TRBD1 (6 bases). The CDR3 length is 12 residues. The V end was cut by 6 bases, the J end by 6 bases, with 12 bases between. CDR1 and CDR2 from the germline V gene are SGHVS and FNYEAQ. DNA of the CDR3: TGTGCCAGCAGTCGAACAGGGCGCGAGCAGTACGTC. Amino acid sequence: CASSRTGREQYV.

The gene calls are TRBV15 and TRBJ2-7; D is ambiguous. Germline V gene data show CDR1 as LNHNV and CDR2 as YYDKDF (reference sequence). Trimming pared 6 bases from V and 0 bases from J, leaving 9 bases between. There are 13 residues in the CDR3. The CDR3 nucleotides read TGTGCCACCAGTGTGGGGTCCTCCTACGAGCAGTACTTC. As protein: CATSVGSSYEQYF.

The chain links TRBV5-6 to TRBJ2-2, with a weak D call TRBD1 (6 bases). Germline lookup yields CDR1 SGHDT and CDR2 YYEEEE. This CDR3 spans 15 amino acids. Deletions cut 2 bases from V and 1 base from J, with 9 bases between. Here the CDR3 reads CASSLQQGNTGELFF. DNA of the CDR3: TGTGCCAGCAGCTTACAACAGGGGAACACCGGGGAGCTGTTTTTT.

The V gene is TRBV19, the J gene TRBJ1-6; D possibly corresponds to TRBD1 (5 bases). V lost 5 bases to trimming and J lost 0 bases, with 17 bases between them. This CDR3 contains 18 residues. In germline, CDR1 is LNHDA, CDR2 SQIVND (reference sequence). The CDR3 DNA sequence: TGTGCCAGTAGTTCCGGACATCCTTCAAGCTCCTATAATTCACCCCTCCACTTT. This sequence encodes CASSSGHPSSSYNSPLHF.

Written as DNA, the CDR3 is TGTGCCAGCAGCTGGACTAGCGGGGGGCTTCAAGAGACCCAGTACTTC. Encoded protein: CASSWTSGGLQETQYF. V is TRBV6-1 and J is TRBJ2-5; TRBD2 matches at 14 bases. The CDR3 covers 16 residues. Per germline, CDR1 MNHNS and CDR2 SASEGT. V trimming: 6 bases; J trimming: 2 bases; junction bases outside the gene matches: 5.

The chain combines TRBV5-1 with TRBJ1-1; D call uncertain. CDR3 length: 12 amino acids. Trimming left V 5 bases short and J 1 base short, with 6 bases between. The germline gives CDR1 SGHRS, CDR2 YFSETQ. CDR3 residues: CASSNPNTEAFF. CDR3 sequence (DNA): TGCGCCAGCAGTAACCCGAACACTGAAGCTTTCTTT. Complete variable domain (other parts from reference TRBV5-1 and TRBJ1-1): KAGVTQTPRYLIKTRGQQVTLSCSPISGHRSVSWYQQTPGQGLQFLFEYFSETQRNKGNFPGRFSGRQFSNSRSEMNVSTLELGDSALYLCASSNPNTEAFFGQGTRLTVV.

The chain joins TRBV15 to TRBJ1-5, with 8 bases lining up with TRBD1. This CDR3 has 15 amino acids. Germline CDR1 LNHNV, CDR2 YYDKDF (reference sequence). V lost 1 base to trimming and J lost 4 bases; unmatched junction nucleotides: 3. The CDR3 protein is CATSRAQGGNQPQHF. The CDR3 DNA follows: TGTGCCACCAGCAGAGCACAGGGGGGGAATCAGCCCCAGCATTTT. Variable domain in full (rest from reference TRBV15 and TRBJ1-5): DAMVIQNPRYQVTQFGKPVTLSCSQTLNHNVMYWYQQKSSQAPKLLFHYYDKDFNNEADTPDNFQSRRPNTSFCFLDIRSPGLGDTAMYLCATSRAQGGNQPQHFGDGTRLSIL.

The chain carries TRBV24-1 and TRBJ2-3; D ambiguous. Looked up from germline, CDR1 is KGHDR and CDR2 is SFDVKD. V lost 6 bases to trimming and J lost 4 bases, with 7 bases between them. The CDR3 contains 12 residues. In nucleotides, the CDR3 is TGTGCCACCAGTATCAGAGCAGATACGCAGTATTTT. Encoded protein: CATSIRADTQYF.

This clonotype rates as medium-sized. V and J are TRBV7-6 and TRBJ1-3, with D possibly matching TRBD1 (5 bases). With 0 bases removed from V and 0 bases from J, the gap between germline ends came to 9 bases. There are 16 residues in the CDR3. From germline, CDR1 is SGHVS and CDR2 FNYEAQ. CDR3 amino acids: CASSLAGGSSGNTIYF. The CDR3 DNA follows: TGTGCCAGCAGCTTAGCGGGGGGGAGCTCTGGAAACACCATATATTTT.

V usage is TRBV7-9 and J usage is TRBJ2-5, with 8 bases that match TRBD1. The CDR3 loop spans 13 amino acids. V trimming: 5 bases; J trimming: 4 bases; junction bases outside the gene matches: 3. Germline values: CDR1 SEHNR, CDR2 FQNEAQ (reference sequence). DNA for the CDR3: TGTGCCAGCAGCCGTGACAGGGGAGAGACCCAGTACTTC. The encoded protein is CASSRDRGETQYF.

This rearrangement joins TRBV25-1 to TRBJ1-1; 7 bases are shared with TRBD1. CDR3 length: 17 amino acids. The J segment lost 1 base and the V segment lost 1 base, leaving 9 bases of the junction unmatched. Germline V gives CDR1 MGHDK, CDR2 SYGVNS. CDR3 sequence: CASSEFPPGQENTEAFF. CDR3 nucleotides: TGTGCCAGCAGTGAATTTCCCCCAGGACAGGAGAACACTGAAGCTTTCTTT. Using reference TRBV25-1 and TRBJ1-1 for the parts outside the CDR3, the full variable domain is EADIYQTPRYLVIGTGKKITLECSQTMGHDKMYWYQQDPGMELHLIHYSYGVNSTEKGDLSSESTVSRIRTEHFPLTLESARPSHTSQYLCASSEFPPGQENTEAFFGQGTRLTVV.

The chain carries TRBV7-2 and TRBJ1-2, with no clear D. The V end was cut by 5 bases, the J end by 4 bases, with 14 bases between. CDR3 length equals 14 residues. CDR1 is SGHTA and CDR2 is FQGNSA in the germline V gene. CDR3 protein: CASSQTALGYGYTF. CDR3 DNA: TGTGCCAGCAGCCAAACAGCGCTGGGCTATGGCTACACCTTC.

The chain employs TRBV19 and TRBJ2-7, with unresolved D. The CDR3 covers 12 residues. The V end was cut by 5 bases, the J end by 3 bases, with 8 bases between. Per the germline V gene, CDR1 is LNHDA and CDR2 is SQIVND (reference sequence). This CDR3 is CASSARSYEQYF. DNA for the CDR3: TGTGCCAGTAGTGCAAGGAGCTACGAGCAGTACTTC.

This chain's CDR3 is CSVESRLAGGRAEQFF. As DNA, the CDR3 is TGCAGCGTTGAAAGCCGACTAGCGGGGGGGCGGGCTGAGCAGTTCTTC. The gene calls are TRBV29-1 and TRBJ2-1, with 14 bases matching TRBD2. Germline V gene lookup returns CDR1 SQVTM and CDR2 ANQGSEA. CDR3 length: 16 residues. Trimming removed 2 bases from V and 9 bases from J; junction bases left unmatched: 9.

This clonotype has more than one count but fewer than ten. J is TRBJ1-2 and V is TRBV2; D possibly corresponds to TRBD1 (6 bases). This CDR3 spans 11 amino acids. Germline lookup yields CDR1 SNHLY and CDR2 FYNNEI. Between the trimmed V and J ends, which lost 5 bases and 8 bases, there was a span of 9 bases. CDR3 loop: CASSTGRGYTF. DNA for the CDR3: TGTGCCAGCAGTACAGGGCGCGGCTACACCTTC.